Below, 28 T cell receptor beta chains from the same sample are listed, as sequenced in a study of blood T cells in healthy people across ages. Together with a sample-barcoded 5' primer, a J-beta primer mix was included in a second PCR lasting 7 to 11 cycles. TCRdb re-called the 5' RACE reads with MiXCR, one entry per CDR3 protein. This sample has hundreds of thousands of distinct CDR3 sequences, with around 52% found just once. The material sequenced was blood. These receptors were obtained from an elderly woman in good health.

This clonotype was counted ten times or more. The J gene is TRBJ2-1, the V gene TRBV3-1; a possible D gene is TRBD1 (5 bases). Germline values: CDR1 LGHDT, CDR2 YNNKEL (reference sequence). V lost 0 bases to trimming and J lost 5 bases, with 8 bases between them. This CDR3 comprises 14 residues. The CDR3 nucleotides are TGTGCCAGCAGCCAAGAAACAGGCAACAATGAGCAGTTCTTC. It is translated as CASSQETGNNEQFF.

This clonotype was counted between two and nine times. The chain employs TRBV19 and TRBJ1-1; D unclear. This CDR3 spans 13 amino acids. Deletions cut 8 bases from V and 5 bases from J, with 15 bases between. Germline CDR1 and CDR2: LNHDA and SQIVND (reference sequence). CDR3 sequence (DNA): TGTGCCAGTTTGCCAGAGACTGCGACTGAAGCTTTCTTT. Residues: CASLPETATEAFF.

This clonotype was seen ten or more times. The rearrangement joins TRBV28 to TRBJ2-7; 7 bases are shared with TRBD2. From germline, CDR1 is MDHEN and CDR2 SYDVKM. The CDR3 has 13 amino acids. The ends lost 5 bases at V and 3 bases at J; junction bases unmatched: 4. In DNA form, the CDR3 reads TGTGCCAGCAGTGCGGGGACTATCTACGAGCAGTACTTC. This codes for CASSAGTIYEQYF. The entire variable domain, with the rest obtained from reference TRBV28 and TRBJ2-7, is as follows: DVKVTQSSRYLVKRTGEKVFLECVQDMDHENMFWYRQDPGLGLRLIYFSYDVKMKEKGDIPEGYSVSREKKERFSLILESASTNQTSMYLCASSAGTIYEQYFGPGTRLTVT.

As for this clonotype: One end of the junction does not line up with germline, which may come from a read error. V gene TRBV5-1 combines with J gene TRBJ2-5; D possibly corresponds to TRBD2 (5 bases). The CDR3 has 13 amino acids. The germline V gene has CDR1 SGHRS and CDR2 YFSETQ. The CDR3 is CACSLGAGETQYF. The CDR3, as DNA: TGCGCCTGCAGCTTGGGCGCGGGAGAGACCCAGTACTTC.

This clonotype came up a few times. The chain recombines TRBV5-1 with TRBJ2-5; perhaps TRBD2 as D (5 bases). V was shortened by 0 bases and J by 11 bases, with 14 bases between the two germline ends. Germline CDR1 is SGHRS and CDR2 is YFSETQ. The CDR3 contains 13 residues. The chain's CDR3 is CASSLDGRGKQYF. The CDR3 DNA reads TGCGCCAGCAGCTTGGACGGCCGGGGAAAGCAGTACTTC.

This clonotype was observed once. V is TRBV5-1 and J is TRBJ2-3, with 7 positions matching TRBD1. V shed 5 bases and J 0 bases; nucleotides not matched to a gene: 6. The CDR3 is 15 amino acids. CDR1 is SGHRS and CDR2 is YFSETQ in the germline V gene. The CDR3 here is CASRRDSTSTDTQYF. CDR3 bases: TGCGCCAGCAGACGGGACAGTACTAGCACAGATACGCAGTATTTT.

This chain joins TRBV30 and TRBJ2-7; D might be TRBD1 or TRBD2, each matching 6 bases. CDR1 GTSNPN and CDR2 SVGIG come from the germline V gene (reference sequence). V was clipped by 3 bases and J by 2 bases, with 14 bases between them. The CDR3 runs 14 residues. CDR3 sequence (DNA): TGTGCCTGGAGGAGGGGGGACTGGACCTACGAGCAGTACTTC. Protein product: CAWRRGDWTYEQYF.

This rearrangement joins TRBV9 to TRBJ2-2, with 10 nucleotides matching TRBD1. CDR3 size: 17 residues. The V segment lost 0 bases and the J segment 0 bases; nucleotides outside the gene matches: 2. In germline, CDR1 is SGDLS, CDR2 YYNGEE. In DNA form, the CDR3 reads TGTGCCAGCAGCGTAGGGACAGGGGGATCGAACACCGGGGAGCTGTTTTTT. Translation gives CASSVGTGGSNTGELFF.

The chain employs TRBV11-2 and TRBJ2-5; 8 nucleotides align to TRBD1. The J call may be in error: the DNA end matches TRBJ2-4 better. Germline V lookup: CDR1 SGHAT, CDR2 FQNNGV. The CDR3 totals 15 residues. The DNA for the CDR3 is TGTGCCAGCAGCTTAGACAGGGGGCTGAATGACATTCAGTACTTC. This gives the protein CASSLDRGLNDIQYF.

This clonotype has more than one count but fewer than ten. V usage is TRBV3-1 and J usage is TRBJ2-1; 8 bases are shared with TRBD2. The CDR3 is 18 amino acids. Germline assignment: CDR1 LGHDT and CDR2 YNNKEL (reference sequence). The V gene end was trimmed by 0 bases and the J gene end by 10 bases; junction bases not matched to a gene: 17. In DNA form, the CDR3 reads TGTGCCAGCAGCCAAGAGGGGATTTTGGGGACTAGTCGGGGGGAGCAGTTCTTC. It encodes CASSQEGILGTSRGEQFF.

Note on this clonotype: The junction and the germline gene differ at one end; a read error may be behind it. The V gene is TRBV24-1, the J gene TRBJ1-5; maybe TRBD1 (6 bases). The germline V gene encodes CDR1 KGHDR and CDR2 SFDVKD. The CDR3 is made up of 15 amino acids. The CDR3 loop is CVTSESGAGNQPQHF. The CDR3 bases are TGTGTCACCAGTGAATCAGGGGCTGGCAATCAGCCCCAGCATTTT.

The V call is TRBV5-1, the J call TRBJ2-3; D call uncertain. The ends were cut back, 4 bases at V and 6 bases at J, with 12 bases in the middle. CDR3 length: 13 residues. Germline V gene sequence: CDR1 SGHRS, CDR2 YFSETQ. Here the CDR3 DNA reads TGCGCCAGCAGCGAAACAGTGGAGGATACGCAGTATTTT. Amino acid sequence: CASSETVEDTQYF.

V usage is TRBV9 and J usage is TRBJ2-2; tentatively, D is TRBD2 (6 bases). V lost 0 bases and J lost 4, with 19 bases in between. The CDR3 totals 18 residues. Germline V gene lookup returns CDR1 SGDLS and CDR2 YYNGEE. The CDR3 DNA reads as TGTGCCAGCAGCGTAGGGGGGACCGGGACTCAAACCACCGGGGAGCTGTTTTTT. Translating gives CASSVGGTGTQTTGELFF.

This clonotype was recorded many times. This CDR3 reads CSASSEPGRRNNEQFF. The CDR3 DNA reads as TGCAGTGCTAGCAGCGAACCGGGACGTCGCAACAATGAGCAGTTCTTC. This rearrangement joins TRBV20-1 to TRBJ2-1, with D possibly called TRBD1 or TRBD2 (5 bases each). The CDR3 covers 16 residues. Deletions cut 3 bases from V and 5 bases from J, with 20 bases between. CDR1 and CDR2 (germline): DFQATT, SNEGSKA (reference sequence).

The chain has TRBV25-1 and TRBJ2-7, with D maybe TRBD1 (6 bases). The DNA end favors TRBJ2-5, so the J call may be wrong. CDR3 length: 14 amino acids. The V gene's germline CDR1 is MGHDK and CDR2 SYGVNS. The CDR3 reads CASRATGFRETQYF. CDR3 nucleotide sequence: TGTGCCAGCAGGGCCACAGGGTTTCGAGAGACCCAGTACTTC.

V is TRBV20-1 and J is TRBJ2-1, with a possible D match to TRBD2 (5 bases). Germline V gene sequence: CDR1 DFQATT, CDR2 SNEGSKA (reference sequence). V shed 0 bases and J shed 3 bases, with 9 bases lying between them. This CDR3 comprises 14 residues. The DNA of the CDR3 is TGCAGTGCTAGAGACTCGGGGAACTACAATGAGCAGTTCTTC. Translated: CSARDSGNYNEQFF.

V gene TRBV7-8 combines with J gene TRBJ2-1; D possibly matches TRBD1 or TRBD2 (5 bases each). The CDR3 runs to 16 residues. The germline gives CDR1 SGHVS, CDR2 FQNEAQ. The V and J ends lost 4 bases and 7 bases respectively, with 20 bases between them. For the CDR3, the DNA is TGTGCCAGCAGCTACCCCGGGGCTGGCAAAGTGAATGAGCAGTTCTTC. Its translation is CASSYPGAGKVNEQFF.

As for this clonotype: One end of the junction fails to match germline, which may point to a read error. V usage is TRBV20-1 and J usage is TRBJ2-1, with TRBD1 matching 9 bases. The V gene's germline CDR1 is DFQATT and CDR2 SNEGSKA (reference sequence). The CDR3 totals 16 residues. CDR3 sequence reads: CSAKDQRQGGYNEQFF. The CDR3 DNA is TGCAGCGCTAAAGATCAACGACAGGGGGGATACAATGAGCAGTTCTTC.

In regard to this clonotype: A much larger clone is a single base away; this may be a read error. V and J are TRBV5-1 and TRBJ2-3, with TRBD2 identical over 9 bases. Germline V gene lookup returns CDR1 SGHRS and CDR2 YFSETQ. This CDR3 is 16 amino acids long. The chain's CDR3 is CAGSLGTSKVTDTQYF. The CDR3 nucleotides are TGCGCCGGCAGCTTGGGGACTAGCAAAGTCACAGATACGCAGTATTTT.

Of note for this clonotype: With a much larger clone just one base away, this may be a read error. This chain uses TRBV28 with TRBJ2-7; no reliable D call. CDR1 and CDR2 (germline): MDHEN, SYDVKM. The V end lost 10 bases, the J end lost 3 bases, and 13 bases lay between the germline ends. The CDR3 has 12 residues. As DNA, the CDR3 is TGTGCCAACAGCACCGGTTACTACGAGCAGTACTTC. It specifies CANSTGYYEQYF.

In this sample, this clonotype turned up many times. The chain is built from TRBV18 and TRBJ2-5; D is ambiguous. Germline CDR1 reads KGHSH; CDR2 reads LQKENI. The ends were cut back, 3 bases at V and 5 bases at J, with 10 bases in the middle. This CDR3 is 13 amino acids long. This CDR3 is CASSPLQSETQYF. CDR3 coding DNA: TGTGCCAGCTCACCCCTTCAGAGTGAGACCCAGTACTTC.

The V call is TRBV20-1, the J call TRBJ1-1; 8 nucleotides align to TRBD1. From germline, CDR1 is DFQATT and CDR2 SNEGSKA (reference sequence). V shed 3 bases and J 5 bases; nucleotides not matched to a gene: 14. The CDR3 loop spans 16 amino acids. The DNA of the CDR3 is TGCAGTGCTAGGGGGGGGCCAGGGGGCTTAGGGACTGAAGCTTTCTTT. It is translated as CSARGGPGGLGTEAFF.

This clonotype was seen many times. This could be a read error, since a much larger clone is one nucleotide away. The chain is built from TRBV6-5 and TRBJ2-1, with 8 bases aligning to TRBD2. Germline assignment: CDR1 MNHEY and CDR2 SVGAGI. The V and J ends lost 5 bases and 4 bases, in that order; junction bases with no gene match: 4. This CDR3 spans 14 amino acids. The CDR3: CASSDGGGYNEQFF. Written as DNA, the CDR3 is TGTGCCAGCAGTGACGGCGGGGGGTACAATGAGCAGTTCTTC.

The sample holds many counts of this clonotype. V is TRBV29-1 and J is TRBJ2-1, with unresolved D. V lost 8 bases to trimming and J lost 5 bases, with 16 bases between them. This CDR3 comprises 13 residues. Germline CDR1 is SQVTM and CDR2 is ANQGSEA. CDR3 sequence (DNA): TGCAGCACTGAGACGGGCAACCACAATGAGCAGTTCTTC. Amino acid sequence: CSTETGNHNEQFF.

This clonotype was counted between two and nine times. A read error may explain this, as a much larger clone is one base away. The chain recombines TRBV9 with TRBJ2-7; 8 bases agree with TRBD2. The CDR3 is made up of 14 amino acids. Germline CDR1 reads SGDLS; CDR2 reads YYNGEE. J lost 3 bases, V lost 3 bases, and 5 bases had no gene match. The CDR3 DNA follows: TGTGCCAGCAGCGCCAGCGGGAGCGGCTACGAGCAGTACTTC. Translation: CASSASGSGYEQYF.

This clonotype was picked up a small number of times. The rearrangement links TRBV7-9 to TRBJ2-1; 7 nucleotides agree with TRBD2. CDR1 is SEHNR and CDR2 is FQNEAQ in the germline V gene (reference sequence). This CDR3 is 14 amino acids long. J lost 9 bases, V lost 2 bases, and 7 bases had no gene match. This CDR3 reads CASSLRREKVEQFF. CDR3 nucleotides: TGTGCCAGCAGCTTAAGGCGGGAGAAGGTTGAGCAGTTCTTC.

A note on this clonotype: A read error is possible here, since a much larger clone lies one base away. This rearrangement joins TRBV9 to TRBJ2-7; TRBD1 matches 8 bases. The CDR3 runs 16 residues. Trimming at V came to 1 base and at J to 7 bases, leaving 13 bases not matched to a gene. CDR1 and CDR2 from the germline V gene are SGDLS and YYNGEE. DNA of the CDR3: TGTGCCAGCAGCGTAAATCCAGGGGGCAGGGTCAATGAGCAGTACTTC. It translates to CASSVNPGGRVNEQYF.

This clonotype appeared a few times. The chain carries TRBV12-3 or TRBV12-4 and TRBJ2-5; 10 nucleotides agree with TRBD2. With 7 bases clipped from V and 11 bases from J, the junction kept 16 bases outside the gene matches. The CDR3 runs to 15 residues. CDR3 DNA sequence: TGTGCCAGCAACATAGGGACTAGCGACAGATCTGAGCAGTACTTC. It translates to CASNIGTSDRSEQYF.